The present TCR beta chain was sequenced within a study of CD8+CD57+ T cells in acquired aplastic anemia. Looking at the study overall: When averaged, DNA from sorted CD4+ and CD8+ cells came to approximately 3.2 ug.

CDR3 and TCR beta VDJ profiling relied on genomic DNA as the template. TCRdb re-called the reads through MiXCR, storing one row per CDR3 protein. The sample holds fewer than 300,000 distinct CDR3 sequences, approximately 82% seen once. For this clonotype: A read error may account for a junction end that differs from germline.

All patients picked for sequencing had shown, by flow cytometry, an expansion of CD8+CD57+ cells. The CDR3 has 14 amino acids. CDR1 is SEHNR and CDR2 is FQNEAQ in the germline V gene (reference sequence). The source material was sorted CD4+, CD8+, or CD8+CD57+ T cells (not recorded which) from PBMCs. V gene TRBV7-9 combines with J gene TRBJ2-3, with a tentative D call TRBD2 (5 bases). The source is a human donor with aplastic anemia. The DNA for the CDR3 is TGTGCCAGCAGCTTAGTACCCGGGGAGCAGACTTATGGATTT. Amino acid sequence: CASSLVPGEQTYGF.